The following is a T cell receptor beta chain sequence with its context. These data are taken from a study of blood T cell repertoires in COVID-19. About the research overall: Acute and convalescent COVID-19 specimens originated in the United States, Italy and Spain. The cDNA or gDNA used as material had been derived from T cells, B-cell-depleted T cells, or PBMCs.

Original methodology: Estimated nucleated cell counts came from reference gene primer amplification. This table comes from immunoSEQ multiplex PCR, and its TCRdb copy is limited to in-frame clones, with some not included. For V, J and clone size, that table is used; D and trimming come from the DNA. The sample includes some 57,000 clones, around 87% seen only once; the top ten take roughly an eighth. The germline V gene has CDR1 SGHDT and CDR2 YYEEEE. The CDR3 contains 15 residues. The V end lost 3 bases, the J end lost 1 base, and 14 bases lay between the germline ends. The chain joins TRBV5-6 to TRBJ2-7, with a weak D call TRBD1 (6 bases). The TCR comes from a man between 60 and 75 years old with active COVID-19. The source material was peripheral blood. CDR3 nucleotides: TGTGCCAGCAGCTCGGACCCAGGGGCATCCTACGAGCAGTACTTC. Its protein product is CASSSDPGASYEQYF.